The rows below give T cell receptor beta chains drawn from one sample of a study of regulatory T cells in long-lasting Graves disease. MiXCR, applied by TCRdb to the multiplex PCR reads, yields one record per CDR3 protein. The sample lists under 300,000 distinct CDR3 sequences, 20% to 25% seen once, with over 11% in the top ten. Sample: peripheral blood mononuclear cells (PBMCs), taken at new diagnosis, from a patient treated with antithyroid drugs. The source of these receptors is a female donor with Graves disease. Each CDR3 is given with its conserved first and last residue. Each record gives: clone size, D gene, V gene, J gene, CDR3 protein, CDR3 DNA. D genes are given only for firm matches. A row's size may be missing; if present it is once, few, many or a size class.

clone_size: many; d_call: -; v_call: TRBV4-1; j_call: TRBJ1-6; cdr3_aa: CASSWRDPNSPLHF; cdr3_nt: TGCGCCAGCAGCTGGCGGGATCCTAATTCACCCCTCCACTTT
clone_size: many; d_call: -; v_call: TRBV5-4; j_call: TRBJ2-7; cdr3_aa: CASSLGGVGAYEQYF; cdr3_nt: TGTGCCAGCAGCTTGGGAGGTGTAGGGGCCTACGAGCAGTACTTC
clone_size: many; d_call: TRBD1; v_call: TRBV18; j_call: TRBJ1-1; cdr3_aa: CASSPGQGLRTEAFF; cdr3_nt: TGTGCCAGCTCCCCGGGACAGGGGCTTCGCACTGAAGCTTTCTTT
clone_size: -; d_call: -; v_call: TRBV6-1; j_call: TRBJ1-4; cdr3_aa: CASSRISGTPEGEKLFF; cdr3_nt: TGTGCCAGCAGTAGAATTTCCGGGACACCTGAAGGTGAAAAACTGTTTTTT
clone_size: few; d_call: -; v_call: TRBV29-1; j_call: TRBJ2-6; cdr3_aa: CSVEGDRDSGANVLTF; cdr3_nt: TGCAGCGTTGAAGGTGACCGAGACTCTGGGGCCAACGTCCTGACTTTC
clone_size: many; d_call: -; v_call: TRBV7-8; j_call: TRBJ2-3; cdr3_aa: CASRFSRRGSGPSTDTQYF; cdr3_nt: TGTGCCAGCAGGTTCTCTCGTAGGGGTAGCGGCCCCTCCACAGATACGCAGTATTTT
clone_size: -; d_call: -; v_call: TRBV7-2; j_call: TRBJ2-1; cdr3_aa: CASSSGSGNEQFF; cdr3_nt: TGTGCCAGCAGCTCGGGGAGCGGGAATGAGCAGTTCTTC
clone_size: many; d_call: -; v_call: TRBV27; j_call: TRBJ2-3; cdr3_aa: CASSSIGRGRDTQYF; cdr3_nt: TGTGCCAGCAGCTCCATAGGAAGAGGGCGAGATACGCAGTATTTT
clone_size: many; d_call: TRBD1; v_call: TRBV19; j_call: TRBJ2-5; cdr3_aa: CASSGTGGEQETQYF; cdr3_nt: TGTGCCAGTAGTGGGACAGGGGGAGAACAAGAGACCCAGTACTTC
clone_size: many; d_call: -; v_call: TRBV6-2/TRBV6-3; j_call: TRBJ2-7; cdr3_aa: CASRPPGEAYEQYF; cdr3_nt: TGTGCCAGCAGGCCCCCGGGAGAGGCATACGAGCAGTACTTC
clone_size: many; d_call: TRBD2; v_call: TRBV12-3/TRBV12-4; j_call: TRBJ2-1; cdr3_aa: CASSGTHQLAEPYNEQFF; cdr3_nt: TGTGCCAGCAGTGGGACCCATCAACTAGCGGAGCCCTACAATGAGCAGTTCTTC
clone_size: -; d_call: TRBD2; v_call: TRBV12-3/TRBV12-4; j_call: TRBJ2-7; cdr3_aa: CASSGTSVYEQYF; cdr3_nt: TGTGCCAGCAGCGGGACTAGCGTCTACGAGCAGTACTTC
clone_size: -; d_call: TRBD1; v_call: TRBV11-2; j_call: TRBJ2-1; cdr3_aa: CASSARDRVEQFF; cdr3_nt: TGTGCCAGCAGCGCCCGGGACAGGGTTGAGCAGTTCTTC
clone_size: -; d_call: -; v_call: TRBV6-2/TRBV6-3; j_call: TRBJ1-2; cdr3_aa: CASRPDGSSGYTF; cdr3_nt: TGTGCCAGCAGGCCGGACGGTTCCTCGGGCTACACCTTC
clone_size: many; d_call: TRBD2; v_call: TRBV24-1; j_call: TRBJ2-1; cdr3_aa: CATSDSTLLAGTGNNEQFF; cdr3_nt: TGTGCCACCAGTGACTCGACCCTTTTAGCGGGAACGGGAAACAATGAGCAGTTCTTC
clone_size: many; d_call: -; v_call: TRBV3-2; j_call: TRBJ2-1; cdr3_aa: CASSQGAGTSTDEQFF; cdr3_nt: TGTGCCAGCAGCCAAGGTGCCGGGACTAGCACTGATGAGCAGTTCTTC
clone_size: few; d_call: TRBD2; v_call: TRBV6-1; j_call: TRBJ2-5; cdr3_aa: CATKRGKETQYF; cdr3_nt: TGTGCCACCAAGCGGGGCAAGGAGACCCAGTACTTC
clone_size: many; d_call: -; v_call: TRBV12-3/TRBV12-4; j_call: TRBJ1-5; cdr3_aa: CASSFRRLNQPQHF; cdr3_nt: TGTGCCAGCAGTTTCCGACGGCTCAATCAGCCCCAGCATTTT
clone_size: few; d_call: -; v_call: TRBV20-1; j_call: TRBJ1-6; cdr3_aa: CSARERGNYNSPLHF; cdr3_nt: TGCAGTGCTAGAGAGCGCGGGAACTATAATTCACCCCTCCACTTT
clone_size: -; d_call: -; v_call: TRBV20-1; j_call: TRBJ2-1; cdr3_aa: CSARNEQFF; cdr3_nt: TGCAGTGCTCGCAATGAGCAGTTCTTC
clone_size: many; d_call: -; v_call: TRBV18; j_call: TRBJ2-2; cdr3_aa: CASSPVGNTGELFF; cdr3_nt: TGTGCCAGCTCACCAGTAGGGAACACCGGGGAGCTGTTTTTT
clone_size: many; d_call: -; v_call: TRBV7-9; j_call: TRBJ2-5; cdr3_aa: CASSFGGRTETQYF; cdr3_nt: TGTGCCAGCAGCTTCGGGGGCCGGACGGAGACCCAGTACTTC
clone_size: -; d_call: TRBD1; v_call: TRBV11-1; j_call: TRBJ2-3; cdr3_aa: CASSNHRDRYTDTQYF; cdr3_nt: TGTGCCAGCAGCAATCACCGGGACAGATACACAGATACGCAGTATTTT
clone_size: -; d_call: -; v_call: TRBV30; j_call: TRBJ1-6; cdr3_aa: CAYQRDLNSPLHF; cdr3_nt: TGTGCCTACCAGCGGGACCTAAATTCACCCCTCCACTTT
clone_size: many; d_call: -; v_call: TRBV11-3; j_call: TRBJ1-1; cdr3_aa: CASSLTGNSEAFF; cdr3_nt: TGTGCCAGCAGCCTAACAGGAAACTCTGAAGCTTTCTTT
clone_size: many; d_call: -; v_call: TRBV5-1; j_call: TRBJ1-2; cdr3_aa: CASSLAGDGYTF; cdr3_nt: TGCGCCAGCAGCTTGGCCGGGGATGGCTACACCTTC
clone_size: many; d_call: -; v_call: TRBV24-1; j_call: TRBJ2-3; cdr3_aa: CATSDRGSTDTQYF; cdr3_nt: TGTGCCACCAGTGACCGAGGAAGCACAGATACGCAGTATTTT
clone_size: many; d_call: -; v_call: TRBV12-3/TRBV12-4; j_call: TRBJ1-3; cdr3_aa: CASTDIDSGNTIYF; cdr3_nt: TGTGCCAGCACCGACATTGACTCTGGAAACACCATATATTTT
clone_size: many; d_call: TRBD2; v_call: TRBV28; j_call: TRBJ2-1; cdr3_aa: CASSYSGGHPYNEQFF; cdr3_nt: TGTGCCAGCAGTTATAGCGGGGGGCATCCCTACAATGAGCAGTTCTTC
clone_size: few; d_call: -; v_call: TRBV6-5; j_call: TRBJ2-3; cdr3_aa: CASSYSVLSADTQYF; cdr3_nt: TGTGCCAGCAGTTATAGCGTCTTAAGCGCAGATACGCAGTATTTT
clone_size: few; d_call: -; v_call: TRBV7-6; j_call: TRBJ2-7; cdr3_aa: CASSLRLGLEQYF; cdr3_nt: TGTGCCAGCAGCTTAAGACTAGGTCTCGAGCAGTACTTC
clone_size: many; d_call: -; v_call: TRBV7-2; j_call: TRBJ2-5; cdr3_aa: CASSPAETQYF; cdr3_nt: TGTGCCAGCAGCCCAGCGGAGACCCAGTACTTC
clone_size: once; d_call: -; v_call: TRBV10-3; j_call: TRBJ2-1; cdr3_aa: CAISRGGLGNEQFF; cdr3_nt: TGTGCCATCAGTAGGGGCGGTCTGGGCAATGAGCAGTTCTTC
clone_size: -; d_call: -; v_call: TRBV6-1; j_call: TRBJ1-1; cdr3_aa: CASRIEGAADTEAFF; cdr3_nt: TGTGCCAGCAGAATTGAGGGCGCCGCGGACACTGAAGCTTTCTTT
clone_size: many; d_call: TRBD2; v_call: TRBV5-5; j_call: TRBJ2-3; cdr3_aa: CASSLGLAGASGSDTQYF; cdr3_nt: TGTGCCAGCAGCTTGGGGCTAGCGGGGGCCTCGGGGTCTGATACGCAGTATTTT
clone_size: few; d_call: -; v_call: TRBV4-1; j_call: TRBJ2-2; cdr3_aa: CASSQAQGNTGELFF; cdr3_nt: TGCGCCAGCAGCCAAGCACAGGGTAACACCGGGGAGCTGTTTTTT
clone_size: many; d_call: TRBD2; v_call: TRBV7-2; j_call: TRBJ2-1; cdr3_aa: CASSQGAAGGAYNEQFF; cdr3_nt: TGTGCCAGCAGCCAAGGGGCTGCGGGGGGAGCCTACAATGAGCAGTTCTTC
clone_size: -; d_call: -; v_call: TRBV5-6; j_call: TRBJ2-7; cdr3_aa: CASSLMNEQYF; cdr3_nt: TGTGCCAGCAGCTTGATGAACGAGCAGTACTTC
clone_size: many; d_call: -; v_call: TRBV20-1; j_call: TRBJ2-3; cdr3_aa: CSARGFVPGTQYF; cdr3_nt: TGCAGTGCTAGAGGGTTTGTGCCAGGTACGCAGTATTTT
clone_size: many; d_call: TRBD2; v_call: TRBV19; j_call: TRBJ2-7; cdr3_aa: CASIPSGSNPHHEQYF; cdr3_nt: TGTGCCAGTATTCCCAGCGGGAGTAATCCACACCACGAGCAGTACTTC
clone_size: many; d_call: -; v_call: TRBV7-3; j_call: TRBJ1-5; cdr3_aa: CASSMGSTYSNQPQHF; cdr3_nt: TGTGCCAGCAGCATGGGATCGACCTATAGCAATCAGCCCCAGCATTTT
clone_size: few; d_call: -; v_call: TRBV10-3; j_call: TRBJ2-2; cdr3_aa: CAISGSRQRDTGELFF; cdr3_nt: TGTGCCATCAGTGGGTCAAGGCAGCGGGACACCGGGGAGCTGTTTTTT
clone_size: many; d_call: TRBD2; v_call: TRBV2; j_call: TRBJ2-1; cdr3_aa: CASTSGGALGNEQFF; cdr3_nt: TGTGCCAGCACCAGCGGGGGGGCCCTGGGCAATGAGCAGTTCTTC
clone_size: many; d_call: -; v_call: TRBV5-5; j_call: TRBJ2-3; cdr3_aa: CASSLHPDTQYF; cdr3_nt: TGTGCCAGCAGCTTGCATCCAGATACGCAGTATTTT
clone_size: -; d_call: TRBD2; v_call: TRBV4-3; j_call: TRBJ2-1; cdr3_aa: CASSQERWGLSGRNDNEQFF; cdr3_nt: TGCGCCAGCAGCCAAGAGAGGTGGGGTTTAAGCGGGAGGAACGACAATGAGCAGTTCTTC
clone_size: many; d_call: -; v_call: TRBV11-1; j_call: TRBJ2-2; cdr3_aa: CASSSETTGELFF; cdr3_nt: TGTGCCAGCAGCTCCGAGACGACCGGGGAGCTGTTTTTT
clone_size: many; d_call: -; v_call: TRBV20-1; j_call: TRBJ1-5; cdr3_aa: CSAAPGADYSNQPQHF; cdr3_nt: TGCAGTGCTGCCCCTGGGGCAGACTATAGCAATCAGCCCCAGCATTTT
clone_size: -; d_call: -; v_call: TRBV4-3; j_call: TRBJ1-2; cdr3_aa: CASSQQGGHGYTF; cdr3_nt: TGCGCCAGCAGCCAGCAGGGTGGCCATGGCTACACCTTC
clone_size: -; d_call: -; v_call: TRBV10-3; j_call: TRBJ2-3; cdr3_aa: CAITAGATTSDTQYF; cdr3_nt: TGTGCCATAACCGCGGGGGCGACTACGTCAGATACGCAGTATTTT
clone_size: -; d_call: -; v_call: TRBV27; j_call: TRBJ2-1; cdr3_aa: CASSLIGGILNEQFF; cdr3_nt: TGTGCCAGCAGTTTAATTGGCGGGATCTTAAATGAGCAGTTCTTC
clone_size: few; d_call: -; v_call: TRBV19; j_call: TRBJ1-2; cdr3_aa: CASSPGGKVTYGYTF; cdr3_nt: TGTGCCAGTAGCCCAGGAGGGAAGGTAACCTATGGCTACACCTTC
clone_size: many; d_call: -; v_call: TRBV5-5; j_call: TRBJ1-1; cdr3_aa: CASSQRDTEAFF; cdr3_nt: TGTGCCAGCAGCCAGCGGGACACTGAAGCTTTCTTT
clone_size: -; d_call: -; v_call: TRBV28; j_call: TRBJ1-2; cdr3_aa: CASSLGGSGHYGYTF; cdr3_nt: TGTGCCAGCAGTTTAGGGGGCAGCGGGCACTATGGCTACACCTTC
clone_size: many; d_call: -; v_call: TRBV12-3/TRBV12-4; j_call: TRBJ2-7; cdr3_aa: CASSSDGRGEQYF; cdr3_nt: TGTGCCAGCAGTTCCGACGGACGTGGCGAGCAGTACTTC
clone_size: many; d_call: TRBD1; v_call: TRBV27; j_call: TRBJ1-1; cdr3_aa: CASGLTGGENTEAFF; cdr3_nt: TGTGCCAGCGGATTGACAGGGGGCGAGAACACTGAAGCTTTCTTT
clone_size: many; d_call: TRBD1; v_call: TRBV6-2/TRBV6-3; j_call: TRBJ2-2; cdr3_aa: CASSPRGQWNTGELFF; cdr3_nt: TGTGCCAGCAGTCCCCGGGGACAGTGGAACACCGGGGAGCTGTTTTTT
clone_size: many; d_call: -; v_call: TRBV11-3; j_call: TRBJ2-7; cdr3_aa: CASSLDRGSNEQYF; cdr3_nt: TGTGCCAGCAGCTTAGATCGGGGTTCCAACGAGCAGTACTTC
clone_size: many; d_call: TRBD1; v_call: TRBV12-3/TRBV12-4; j_call: TRBJ2-7; cdr3_aa: CASREIQGAEQYF; cdr3_nt: TGTGCCAGCAGAGAGATACAGGGGGCCGAGCAGTACTTC